This record covers a single TCR beta chain. The same CDR3 is also encoded by other DNA sequences in this sample. Using immunoSEQ multiplex PCR, the repertoire was profiled, and TCRdb retains in-frame clones only, with some absent. The sample consists of under 300,000 clones, approximately 95% of them appearing once. The data stem from a study of T cell responses to AZD1222 COVID-19 vaccine. The clonotype comes from an adult in good health. Specimen: peripheral blood, collected on day 0 of AZD1222 vaccination.

CDR3 sequence reads: CASSLDRRETQYF. The DNA for the CDR3 is TGTGCCAGCAGCTTGGACAGGAGAGAGACCCAGTACTTC. The J gene is TRBJ2-5, the V gene TRBV7-8, with TRBD1 identical over 7 bases. CDR1 is SGHVS, CDR2 FQNEAQ, per germline. The J segment lost 4 bases and the V segment lost 3 bases, leaving 2 bases of the junction unmatched. The CDR3 runs 13 residues.